What follows are 5 T cell receptor beta chains derived from one specimen sequenced in a study of blood T cell repertoires in COVID-19. TCRdb's table, derived via immunoSEQ multiplex PCR, lists solely in-frame clones and lacks some. The table includes about 100,000 clones, about 80% detected once. The sample taken for sequencing was peripheral blood. The receptors were gathered from a man in his 70s with active or convalescent COVID-19.

This chain links TRBV19 with TRBJ2-3, with 12 nucleotides matching TRBD2. J gave up 3 bases and V 7 bases, and 11 bases lay outside the gene matches. The CDR3 length is 17 residues. Germline assignment: CDR1 LNHDA and CDR2 SQIVND (reference sequence). The CDR3, as DNA: TGTGCCAGTACCGGCCCTAGCGGGAGGGCTGTGACAGATACGCAGTATTTT. It encodes CASTGPSGRAVTDTQYF.

The chain couples TRBV11-2 to TRBJ1-5; D call uncertain. Germline values: CDR1 SGHAT, CDR2 FQNNGV. Trimming stripped 1 base from V and 4 bases from J, with 5 bases between. The length of the CDR3 is 13 residues. The CDR3 region has the DNA TGTGCCAGCAGCTTAGGTACAAATCAGCCCCAGCATTTT. Its translation is CASSLGTNQPQHF. The full variable domain, in which reference TRBV11-2 and TRBJ1-5 provide the parts outside the CDR3, is EAGVAQSPRYKIIEKRQSVAFWCNPISGHATLYWYQQILGQGPKLLIQFQNNGVVDDSQLPKDRFSAERLKGVDSTLKIQPAKLEDSAVYLCASSLGTNQPQHFGDGTRLSIL.

The V and J genes are TRBV6-5 and TRBJ2-3; TRBD2 is a possible D gene (5 bases). V lost 7 bases and J 6 bases, leaving 17 bases between the germline ends. This CDR3 region has 14 residues. The V gene's germline CDR1 is MNHEY and CDR2 SVGAGI. Here the CDR3 reads CASNTEGPGDTQYF. The CDR3 nucleotides read TGTGCCAGCAATACCGAGGGTCCGGGGGATACGCAGTATTTT.

This clone was seen just once. The CDR3 loop is CASSLTGGGTDTQYF. CDR3 in DNA: TGTGCCAGCAGCTTGACAGGGGGTGGCACAGATACGCAGTATTTT. J is TRBJ2-3 and V is TRBV5-4; 8 nucleotides match TRBD1. Germline V gene sequence: CDR1 SGHNT, CDR2 YYREEE (reference sequence). The junction had 2 bases not matched to a gene; V was cut back by 1 base and J by 1 base. The CDR3 runs 15 residues.

The chain carries TRBV5-1 and TRBJ1-6; D gene ambiguous. The CDR3 is 14 residues long. Germline V gene data show CDR1 as SGHRS and CDR2 as YFSETQ. V lost 5 bases, J lost 8 bases, and 14 bases lay in between. CDR3 residues: CASRDPGSDSPLHF. The CDR3 DNA sequence: TGCGCCAGCAGGGACCCGGGGTCGGATTCACCCCTCCACTTT. The whole variable domain, filled in from reference TRBV5-1 and TRBJ1-6, reads KAGVTQTPRYLIKTRGQQVTLSCSPISGHRSVSWYQQTPGQGLQFLFEYFSETQRNKGNFPGRFSGRQFSNSRSEMNVSTLELGDSALYLCASRDPGSDSPLHFGNGTRLTVT.